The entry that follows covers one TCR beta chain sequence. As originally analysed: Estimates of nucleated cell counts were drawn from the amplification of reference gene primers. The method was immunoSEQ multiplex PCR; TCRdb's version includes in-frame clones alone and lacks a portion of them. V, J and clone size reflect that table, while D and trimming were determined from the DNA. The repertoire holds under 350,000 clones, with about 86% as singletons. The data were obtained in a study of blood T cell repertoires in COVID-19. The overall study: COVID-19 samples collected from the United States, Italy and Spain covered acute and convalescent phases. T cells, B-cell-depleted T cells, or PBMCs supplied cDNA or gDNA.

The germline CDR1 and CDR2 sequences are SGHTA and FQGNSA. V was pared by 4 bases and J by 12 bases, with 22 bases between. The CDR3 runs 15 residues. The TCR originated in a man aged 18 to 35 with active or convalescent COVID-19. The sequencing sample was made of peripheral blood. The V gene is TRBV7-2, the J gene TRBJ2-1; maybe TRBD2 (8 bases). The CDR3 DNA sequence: TGTGCCAGCAGCTCCCCGGGAGGGGGCGCATTGAGGCAGTTCTTC. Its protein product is CASSSPGGGALRQFF.